The rows below give T cell receptor beta chains drawn from one sample of a study of T cells in Graves' hyperthyroidism and ophthalmopathy. One entry per CDR3 protein results from TCRdb running MiXCR on the multiplex PCR reads. This sample has about 260,000 distinct CDR3 sequences; approximately 16% occur once, and the top ten carry less than 35%. The sample taken for sequencing was blood. The origin of the receptors is a woman aged 18-29 years with Graves' ophthalmopathy. Both conserved end residues are part of each CDR3. A D gene is named only where the DNA matches it firmly. Clone size, where shown, is once, few, many, or a class for clones that have expanded.

TRBV5-1	TRBJ1-4	.	many	CASSLTGTTNEKLFF	TGCGCCAGCAGCTTGACAGGGACAACTAATGAAAAACTGTTTTTT
TRBV29-1	TRBJ2-7	TRBD2	.	CSVSYPGTSGSFEQYF	TGCAGCGTCTCCTACCCCGGGACTAGCGGGAGTTTCGAGCAGTACTTC
TRBV6-5	TRBJ2-2	TRBD2	many	CASSYGAGGGTGELFF	TGTGCCAGCAGTTACGGAGCGGGAGGGGGCACCGGGGAGCTGTTTTTT
TRBV7-8	TRBJ2-1	.	many	CASSINRDTRLNEQFF	TGTGCCAGCAGCATAAACCGGGACACCCGACTCAATGAGCAGTTCTTC
TRBV7-9	TRBJ2-1	TRBD2	.	CASSLVGGTSGRYEQFF	TGTGCCAGCAGCTTAGTCGGCGGGACTAGCGGGAGGTATGAGCAGTTCTTC
TRBV5-1	TRBJ2-7	TRBD1	many	CASSGGTGLYEQYF	TGCGCCAGCAGCGGGGGGACAGGGCTATACGAGCAGTACTTC
TRBV24-1	TRBJ2-7	TRBD1	many	CATSDKPGQGALRLEQYF	TGTGCCACCAGTGATAAGCCGGGACAGGGGGCGCTTCGTCTCGAGCAGTACTTC
TRBV2	TRBJ2-5	.	many	CASSKGTLEAQYF	TGTGCCAGCAGTAAAGGGACCTTGGAGGCCCAGTACTTC
TRBV3-1	TRBJ1-5	.	many	CASSYGSNQPQHF	TGTGCCAGCAGCTACGGTAGCAATCAGCCCCAGCATTTT
TRBV4-2	TRBJ2-5	TRBD2	few	CASSPQPGLGVQETQYF	TGTGCCAGCAGCCCGCAGCCGGGACTAGGTGTCCAAGAGACCCAGTACTTC
TRBV4-1	TRBJ1-2	.	.	CASSRDVFNYGYTF	TGCGCCAGCTCCCGGGACGTTTTTAACTATGGCTACACCTTC
TRBV28	TRBJ2-5	.	many	CASSLEVIQETQYF	TGTGCCAGCAGTTTAGAAGTGATCCAAGAGACCCAGTACTTC
TRBV7-3	TRBJ2-3	TRBD2	many	CASSSHSGRDNTQYF	TGTGCCAGCAGCTCACATAGCGGGAGGGACAATACGCAGTATTTT
TRBV5-1	TRBJ1-6	.	.	CASSLGQGSRSPLHF	TGCGCCAGCAGCTTGGGTCAGGGAAGTCGATCACCCCTCCACTTT
TRBV20-1	TRBJ1-6	.	many	CSAREVASSYNSPLHF	TGCAGTGCTAGAGAGGTCGCCAGCTCCTATAATTCACCCCTCCACTTT
TRBV7-8	TRBJ2-1	.	many	CASSSDNEQFF	TGTGCCAGCAGCTCGGACAATGAGCAGTTCTTC
TRBV28	TRBJ2-1	.	many	CASRSTNDEQFF	TGTGCCAGCAGGTCTACTAATGATGAGCAGTTCTTC
TRBV5-1	TRBJ1-2	.	many	CASSLVVSGEYGYTF	TGCGCCAGCAGCTTGGTTGTGTCAGGGGAGTATGGCTACACCTTC
TRBV12-3/TRBV12-4	TRBJ1-2	.	many	CASSFLLRHRSYGYTF	TGTGCCAGCAGTTTTCTTCTACGACACCGGTCCTATGGCTACACCTTC
TRBV7-9	TRBJ2-5	.	many	CASTPSPQETQYF	TGTGCCAGCACCCCCAGCCCACAAGAGACCCAGTACTTC
TRBV19	TRBJ1-1	.	many	CASSILVDTEAFF	TGTGCCAGTAGTATACTAGTTGACACTGAAGCTTTCTTT
TRBV20-1	TRBJ1-5	TRBD1	many	CSASDRGRNQPQHF	TGCAGTGCTTCGGACAGGGGACGAAACCAGCCCCAGCATTTT
TRBV12-3/TRBV12-4	TRBJ2-5	.	many	CASSLAGRETQYF	TGTGCCAGCAGTTTAGCGGGGAGGGAGACCCAGTACTTC
TRBV6-4	TRBJ1-1	.	many	CASSDGTEAFF	TGTGCCAGCAGTGATGGAACTGAAGCTTTCTTT
TRBV7-9	TRBJ1-2	TRBD1	few	CASSRITPGTGDGYTF	TGTGCCAGCAGCCGAATAACTCCCGGGACAGGGGATGGCTACACCTTC
TRBV20-1	TRBJ1-5	TRBD1	.	CSAYDRDWGNQPQHF	TGCAGTGCATACGACAGGGACTGGGGCAATCAGCCCCAGCATTTT
TRBV6-1	TRBJ1-4	.	many	CASSEPGSNEKLFF	TGTGCCAGCAGTGAACCCGGATCAAATGAAAAACTGTTTTTT
TRBV28	TRBJ1-1	.	many	CASSYAGGDTEAFF	TGTGCCAGCAGTTACGCGGGGGGGGACACTGAAGCTTTCTTT
TRBV20-1	TRBJ2-3	.	many	CSATAGLSTDTQYF	TGCAGTGCTACGGCGGGACTTAGCACAGATACGCAGTATTTT
TRBV20-1	TRBJ2-1	TRBD2	many	CSAYEPGLAGTNNEQFF	TGCAGTGCTTACGAGCCGGGACTAGCGGGGACAAACAATGAGCAGTTCTTC
TRBV18	TRBJ2-3	.	many	CASSPSVQDTQYF	TGTGCCAGCTCACCTTCCGTGCAAGATACGCAGTATTTT
TRBV24-1	TRBJ2-1	.	many	CATSDYQSDEQFF	TGTGCCACCAGTGATTATCAATCGGATGAGCAGTTCTTC
TRBV15	TRBJ2-7	.	many	CATSRDVGYEQYF	TGTGCCACCAGCAGAGATGTAGGATACGAGCAGTACTTC
TRBV12-3/TRBV12-4	TRBJ2-2	.	many	CASSPADAGELFF	TGTGCCAGCAGTCCAGCAGACGCCGGGGAGCTGTTTTTT
TRBV5-4	TRBJ2-3	.	many	CASSTSGGTDTQYF	TGTGCCAGCAGCACTTCGGGAGGCACAGATACGCAGTATTTT
TRBV7-2	TRBJ2-6	.	many	CASSLDYSGANVLTF	TGTGCCAGCAGCTTAGACTACTCTGGGGCCAACGTCCTGACTTTC
TRBV5-1	TRBJ2-5	TRBD2	many	CASSLARTSGAQETQYF	TGCGCCAGCAGCTTGGCGAGGACTAGCGGGGCACAAGAGACCCAGTACTTC
TRBV9	TRBJ2-2	.	.	CASSVSHDRWNTGELFF	TGTGCCAGCAGCGTATCTCACGACAGATGGAACACCGGGGAGCTGTTTTTT
TRBV5-1	TRBJ2-7	.	many	CASSLGGGFVYEQYF	TGCGCCAGCAGCTTGGGTGGGGGCTTCGTATACGAGCAGTACTTC
TRBV7-2	TRBJ1-1	.	many	CASSSLYGAGEAFF	TGTGCCAGCAGTTCACTCTACGGGGCCGGCGAAGCTTTCTTT
TRBV27	TRBJ1-2	.	many	CASSFGQNYGYTF	TGTGCCAGCAGTTTCGGACAGAACTATGGCTACACCTTC
TRBV28	TRBJ2-5	TRBD1	.	CASSLGQGRGRDF	TGTGCCAGCAGCTTAGGACAGGGAAGGGGCAGGGACTTC
TRBV27	TRBJ2-1	TRBD1	many	CASSPLPGQGHNEQFF	TGTGCCAGCAGCCCACTACCGGGACAGGGACACAATGAGCAGTTCTTC
TRBV19	TRBJ2-7	.	many	CASSPRGGRYEQYF	TGTGCCAGTAGTCCGCGTGGGGGCAGGTACGAGCAGTACTTC
TRBV5-1	TRBJ2-5	.	many	CASSLASGQETQYF	TGTGCCAGCAGTTTAGCATCCGGGCAAGAGACCCAGTACTTC
TRBV10-2	TRBJ2-5	.	few	CASSESVGVGETQYF	TGCGCCAGCAGTGAGTCTGTGGGAGTTGGCGAGACCCAGTACTTC
TRBV28	TRBJ2-7	TRBD2	.	CASSLTAGGPDEQYF	TGTGCCAGCAGTTTAACCGCGGGAGGGCCTGACGAGCAGTACTTC
TRBV20-1	TRBJ2-5	TRBD1	many	CSAGGQVEETQYF	TGCAGTGCTGGGGGACAGGTCGAAGAGACCCAGTACTTC
TRBV6-2/TRBV6-3	TRBJ2-3	TRBD2	many	CASSSLTTGTSGKLDTQYF	TGTGCCAGCAGTTCGCTAACCACTGGGACTAGCGGGAAACTAGATACGCAGTATTTT
TRBV30	TRBJ2-2	.	many	CAWEAGDTGELFF	TGTGCCTGGGAAGCAGGGGACACCGGGGAGCTGTTTTTT
TRBV4-1	TRBJ2-2	.	few	CASSRTDANTGELFF	TGCGCCAGCAGCCGAACCGACGCAAACACCGGGGAGCTGTTTTTT
TRBV29-1	TRBJ2-7	TRBD1	many	CSAAGTGGSYEQYF	TGCAGCGCCGCCGGGACAGGGGGCTCCTACGAGCAGTACTTC
TRBV2	TRBJ1-2	TRBD1	many	CASRETGRFIYGYTF	TGTGCCAGCAGGGAGACAGGGCGATTTATCTATGGCTACACCTTC
TRBV18	TRBJ2-5	.	many	CASSPGQGQGETQYF	TGTGCCAGCTCACCAGGGCAGGGTCAAGGAGAGACCCAGTACTTC
TRBV12-3/TRBV12-4	TRBJ2-3	TRBD2	many	CASSFHSGSTDTQYF	TGTGCCAGCAGTTTCCATAGCGGGAGCACAGATACGCAGTATTTT
TRBV20-1	TRBJ2-1	.	many	CSAPDYLSYNEQFF	TGCAGTGCTCCGGACTATCTCTCCTACAATGAGCAGTTCTTC
TRBV5-8	TRBJ2-7	TRBD1	few	CASRADRTPYEQYF	TGTGCCAGCAGGGCGGACAGGACCCCCTACGAGCAGTACTTC
TRBV28	TRBJ1-1	.	many	CASIGTVNTEAFF	TGTGCCAGCATAGGAACAGTGAACACTGAAGCTTTCTTT
TRBV29-1	TRBJ2-3	TRBD2	many	CSVDSGTDTQYF	TGCAGCGTCGATAGCGGGACAGATACGCAGTATTTT
TRBV20-1	TRBJ2-3	.	many	CSATGGRTDTQYF	TGCAGTGCTACAGGTGGGCGCACAGATACGCAGTATTTT